One and the same sample provided the 16 T cell receptor beta chains below, sequenced in a study of T cell responses to AZD1222 COVID-19 vaccine. TCRdb's table, derived via immunoSEQ multiplex PCR, lists solely in-frame clones and lacks some. The table shows fewer than 120,000 clones, with about 85% occurring only once. The sequences come from peripheral blood, collected on day 0 of AZD1222 vaccination. The receptors were gathered from an adult in good health.

The V call is TRBV5-8, the J call TRBJ1-5; tentative D call: TRBD1 (5 bases). The CDR3 is 19 residues long. V shed 0 bases and J shed 2 bases, with 21 bases lying between them. Germline V gene sequence: CDR1 SGHTS, CDR2 YDEGEE. CDR3 in amino acids: CASSLVFSQGVIGNQPQHF. The CDR3 coding sequence is TGTGCCAGCAGCTTGGTTTTCAGCCAGGGAGTGATTGGCAATCAGCCCCAGCATTTT.

The J gene is TRBJ2-7, the V gene TRBV28; D is possibly TRBD2 (7 bases). The germline CDR1 and CDR2 sequences are MDHEN and SYDVKM. The CDR3 consists of 15 residues. V lost 4 bases and J 2 bases, leaving 15 bases between the germline ends. This CDR3 is CASSSPGGGAYEQYF. In nucleotides, the CDR3 is TGTGCCAGCAGTTCCCCGGGGGGCGGGGCCTACGAGCAGTACTTC.

V gene TRBV7-2 combines with J gene TRBJ1-2, with 10 bases identical to TRBD1. Germline V CDR1 and CDR2: SGHTA, FQGNSA. Unmatched junction bases numbered 5, after V lost 6 bases and J lost 7 bases. This CDR3 spans 13 amino acids. Written as DNA, the CDR3 is TGTGCCAGCAGGCCGGGACAGGGGCTTGGCTACACCTTC. Its protein is CASRPGQGLGYTF.

This clone was detected a few times. The genes are TRBV18 and TRBJ2-4; 7 bases match TRBD1. Germline CDR1 KGHSH, CDR2 LQKENI. The CDR3 sequence is 12 residues long. The V gene end was trimmed by 2 bases and the J gene end by 13 bases; junction bases not matched to a gene: 5. CDR3: CASSPGEGGQYF. The CDR3 bases are TGTGCCAGCTCACCAGGGGAAGGGGGCCAGTACTTC.

This chain uses TRBV18 with TRBJ2-1; 11 bases are shared with TRBD2. Looked up from germline, CDR1 is KGHSH and CDR2 is LQKENI. This CDR3 comprises 15 residues. The ends lost 3 bases at V and 8 bases at J; junction bases unmatched: 6. Here the CDR3 DNA reads TGTGCCAGCTCACCTAGCGGGGGGGCGTTGTATGAGCAGTTCTTC. It encodes CASSPSGGALYEQFF.

The genes are TRBV12-3 or TRBV12-4 and TRBJ1-1; no clear D. The V gene lost 4 bases and the J gene lost 1 base, with 7 bases spanning the gap. This CDR3 region has 13 residues. Here the CDR3 reads CASSSTPNTEAFF. CDR3 bases: TGTGCCAGCAGTTCCACACCGAACACTGAAGCTTTCTTT.

This clone was detected once. The chain employs TRBV6-2 or TRBV6-3 and TRBJ2-5; maybe TRBD2 (6 bases). Trimming took 5 bases from V and 5 from J, leaving 18 bases between them. Germline CDR1 and CDR2: MNHEY and SVGEGT. This CDR3 contains 15 residues. DNA for the CDR3: TGTGCCAGCAGTGCACTCGGACTATCGCGGGAGACCCAGTACTTC. This gives the protein CASSALGLSRETQYF.

This chain uses TRBV27 with TRBJ2-7; 8 positions agree with TRBD2. The CDR3 loop spans 15 amino acids. The V gene's germline CDR1 is MNHEY and CDR2 SMNVEV (reference sequence). J was trimmed by 2 bases and V by 8 bases; bases with no gene match: 11. The CDR3 nucleotides read TGTGCCAGCGGTAAAGCGGGGGTAAAAACCTACGAGCAGTACTTC. Translation gives CASGKAGVKTYEQYF.

The chain is built from TRBV4-2 and TRBJ2-1; 9 bases match TRBD2. V was pared by 0 bases and J by 4 bases, with 7 bases of the junction left unmatched. This CDR3 spans 17 amino acids. Germline CDR1 is LGHNA and CDR2 is YNFKEQ. The CDR3 region has the DNA TGTGCCAGCAGCCAAGAAGTTTGGACTAGCGTATACAATGAGCAGTTCTTC. It is translated as CASSQEVWTSVYNEQFF.

V and J are TRBV5-4 and TRBJ2-1; D is undetermined. This CDR3 contains 16 residues. The V gene lost 0 bases and the J gene lost 6 bases, with 16 bases spanning the gap. In germline, CDR1 is SGHNT, CDR2 YYREEE (reference sequence). This CDR3 reads CASSLGKGMTVNEQFF. The DNA of the CDR3 is TGTGCCAGCAGCTTGGGGAAGGGAATGACGGTCAATGAGCAGTTCTTC.

This clone was picked up one time. The rearrangement uses TRBV30 and TRBJ1-6; D not certain. V was cut by 1 base and J by 7 bases, with 14 bases left in between. This CDR3 is 15 amino acids long. The V gene's germline CDR1 is GTSNPN and CDR2 SVGIG (reference sequence). The CDR3 DNA sequence: TGTGCCTGGAGTGGGGTGGCCGTAGGAAATTCACCCCTCCACTTT. It yields the protein CAWSGVAVGNSPLHF.

The J gene is TRBJ2-7, the V gene TRBV5-1, with 13 bases matching TRBD2. Germline assignment: CDR1 SGHRS and CDR2 YFSETQ. CDR3 size: 14 residues. Trimming took 2 bases from V and 5 from J; bases not matched to a gene: 1. The CDR3: CASSFGTSGNEQYF. CDR3 coding DNA: TGCGCCAGCAGCTTCGGGACTAGCGGGAACGAGCAGTACTTC.

The chain couples TRBV7-9 to TRBJ2-7; no reliable D call. Between the trimmed V and J ends, which lost 2 bases and 4 bases, there was a span of 15 bases. The CDR3 runs to 15 residues. Germline V lookup: CDR1 SEHNR, CDR2 FQNEAQ (reference sequence). The CDR3 reads CASSLSAATPYEQYF. CDR3 coding DNA: TGTGCCAGCAGCTTATCGGCGGCAACTCCTTACGAGCAGTACTTC.

The rearrangement uses TRBV7-2 and TRBJ1-1; the match to TRBD1 covers 10 bases. Trimming removed 1 base from V and 4 bases from J; junction bases left unmatched: 3. Looked up from germline, CDR1 is SGHTA and CDR2 is FQGNSA. The CDR3 runs 15 residues. CDR3 loop: CASSLGGQGGTEAFF. The CDR3 nucleotides are TGTGCCAGCAGCTTAGGAGGACAGGGGGGCACTGAAGCTTTCTTT.

Here the CDR3 DNA reads TGTGCCAGCACCACGAACAGGGGAACTGAAGCTTTCTTT. Translation: CASTTNRGTEAFF. The rearrangement uses TRBV3-1 (or the pseudogene TRBV3-2) and TRBJ1-1, with 7 bases fitting TRBD1. CDR1 and CDR2 from the germline V gene are LGHDT and YNNKEL (reference sequence). Unmatched junction bases numbered 7, after V lost 7 bases and J lost 5 bases. This CDR3 has 13 residues.

The rearrangement links TRBV19 to TRBJ2-2, with D tentatively TRBD1 (5 bases). The germline V and J ends were trimmed by 1 base and 5 bases, with 11 bases remaining between them. The CDR3 is 15 residues long. CDR1 LNHDA and CDR2 SQIVND come from the germline V gene (reference sequence). CDR3 sequence: CASSIVSGQTGELFF. In nucleotides, the CDR3 is TGTGCCAGTAGTATAGTGTCAGGGCAAACCGGGGAGCTGTTTTTT.